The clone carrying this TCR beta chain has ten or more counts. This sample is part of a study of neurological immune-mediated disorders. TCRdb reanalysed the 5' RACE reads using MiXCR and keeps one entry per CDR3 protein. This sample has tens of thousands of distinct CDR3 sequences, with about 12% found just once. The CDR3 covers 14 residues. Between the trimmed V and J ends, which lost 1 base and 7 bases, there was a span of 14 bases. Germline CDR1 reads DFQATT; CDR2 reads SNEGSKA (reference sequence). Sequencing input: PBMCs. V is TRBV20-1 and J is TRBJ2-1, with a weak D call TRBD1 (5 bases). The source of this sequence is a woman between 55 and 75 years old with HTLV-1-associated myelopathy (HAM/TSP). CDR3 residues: CSARVVPGWNEQFF. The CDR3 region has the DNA TGCAGTGCTAGAGTGGTCCCAGGGTGGAATGAGCAGTTCTTC.